This T cell receptor beta chain is from a study of blood T cell repertoires in COVID-19. Germline loops: CDR1 SNHLY, CDR2 FYNNEI. The CDR3 covers 13 residues. V shed 8 bases and J shed 6 bases, with 13 bases lying between them. Sequencing was performed with immunoSEQ multiplex PCR; in TCRdb, only in-frame clones are kept and a portion is missing. The sample contains about 210,000 clones, approximately 90% of which appear only once. Recruits, aged roughly 18 to 100 years, lived in 20 to 30 US areas. What the recovered Cohort 3 donors had was two negative PCRs, clearance, or symptom resolution. V gene TRBV2 combines with J gene TRBJ2-2, with D perhaps TRBD2 (5 bases). The sequence came from a man aged 25 to 40 who had recovered from COVID-19. Source material: PBMCs or T cells enriched from blood (not recorded which). CDR3 DNA: TGTGCCAGCGGGGAGACTCGAGCCGGGGAGCTGTTTTTT. Protein product: CASGETRAGELFF. The full variable domain, its missing parts supplied by reference TRBV2 and TRBJ2-2, is EPEVTQTPSHQVTQMGQEVILRCVPISNHLYFYWYRQILGQKVEFLVSFYNNEISEKSEIFDDQFSVERPDGSNFTLKIRSTKLEDSAMYFCASGETRAGELFFGEGSRLTVL.